The rows below give T cell receptor beta chains drawn from one sample of a study of shared clonotypes between healthy human individuals. The repertoire was sequenced with immunoSEQ multiplex PCR; TCRdb's copy has only in-frame clones and lacks some. Among about 1,900,000 clones listed, about 95% were seen once. Input material: naive CD8+ T cells sorted from blood. The receptors were gathered from a young man in good health. Each CDR3 is given with its conserved first and last residue.

J gene | V gene | CDR3 protein
TRBJ2-3 | TRBV5-1 | CASNDDRRTDTQYF
TRBJ1-6 | TRBV13 | CASSSRTGNNSPLHF
TRBJ2-1 | TRBV6-5 | CASSWAEGWNEQFF
TRBJ2-7 | TRBV7-3 | CASSLAGGTSYEQYF
TRBJ2-1 | TRBV5-6 | CASSHWNRGPYNEQFF
TRBJ2-5 | TRBV25-1 | CASSGPGVGTETQYF
TRBJ1-2 | TRBV9 | CASSAEGEVNYGYTF
TRBJ2-3 | TRBV27 | CASSFLSLTSTDTQYF
TRBJ2-2 | TRBV5-6 | CASSWDRANTGELFF
TRBJ2-7 | TRBV4-1 | CASSQDLATEQYF
TRBJ2-5 | TRBV7-9 | CASSFPPQAETQYF
TRBJ2-3 | TRBV5-1 | CASNGPGLEYTDTQYF
TRBJ1-1 | TRBV28 | CASSLGMNTEAFF
TRBJ2-3 | TRBV29-1 | CSVETASTDTQYF
TRBJ2-7 | TRBV6-1 | CASSPAGPYEQYF
TRBJ1-6 | TRBV10-3 | CAISDPGQGPYNSPLHF
TRBJ2-7 | TRBV9 | CASSVGGSPYEQYF
TRBJ2-7 | TRBV7-6 | CASSQGQGNYEQYF
TRBJ2-7 | TRBV28 | CASSLRGQVSYEQYF
TRBJ1-2 | TRBV28 | CASSFFPGNYGYTF
TRBJ2-7 | TRBV27 | CASSLGPGISYEQYF
TRBJ2-7 | TRBV2 | CASSELRGGYEQYF
TRBJ2-1 | TRBV12-5 | CASGLYLTRPQGPEQFF
TRBJ1-5 | TRBV10-2 | CATKQGEPNQPQHF
TRBJ1-1 | TRBV6-1 | CASRVWTGDTEAFF